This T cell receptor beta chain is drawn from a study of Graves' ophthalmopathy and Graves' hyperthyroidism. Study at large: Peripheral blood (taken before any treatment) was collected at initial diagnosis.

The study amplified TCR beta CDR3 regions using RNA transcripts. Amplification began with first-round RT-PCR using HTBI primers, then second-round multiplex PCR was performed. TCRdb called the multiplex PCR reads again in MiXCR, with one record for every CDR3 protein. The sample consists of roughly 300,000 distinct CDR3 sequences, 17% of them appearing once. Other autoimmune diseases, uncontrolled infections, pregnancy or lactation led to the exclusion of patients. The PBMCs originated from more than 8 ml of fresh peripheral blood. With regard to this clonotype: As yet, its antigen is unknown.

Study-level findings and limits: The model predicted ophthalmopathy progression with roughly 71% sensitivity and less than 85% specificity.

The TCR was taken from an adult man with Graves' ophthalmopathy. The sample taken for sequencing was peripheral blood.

The DNA for the CDR3 is TGTGCCAGCAGTGAAGGGACTAGCGGGAGCAATGAGCAGTTCTTC. It yields the protein CASSEGTSGSNEQFF. The chain uses TRBV6-1 and TRBJ2-1; TRBD2 matches 13 bases. V lost 1 base, J lost 6 bases, and 0 bases stayed unmatched. The CDR3 loop spans 15 amino acids. Germline V gene data show CDR1 as MNHNS and CDR2 as SASEGT.